These 21 T cell receptor beta chains were sequenced from one sample in a study of blood T cell repertoires in COVID-19. Assay used: immunoSEQ multiplex PCR; TCRdb lists only in-frame clones, some missing. Of 100,000 or so clones listed, 65% to 90% were seen once; the top ten hold less than 8.5%. Sequencing was done on a sample of peripheral blood. The receptors were sampled from a man aged 60 to 69 with acute or convalescent COVID-19.

This chain links TRBV19 with TRBJ1-2, with D possibly being TRBD1 (5 bases). The CDR3 sequence is 14 residues long. The ends were cut back, 8 bases at V and 4 bases at J, with 17 bases in the middle. Germline CDR1 LNHDA, CDR2 SQIVND (reference sequence). CDR3 amino acids: CASAVVGGSYGYTF. Written as DNA, the CDR3 is TGTGCCAGTGCCGTAGTGGGGGGGTCCTATGGCTACACCTTC.

The chain uses TRBV29-1 and TRBJ1-5; TRBD1 matches at 11 bases. CDR3 length: 13 residues. Germline-derived CDR1 and CDR2 are SQVTM and ANQGSEA. After removal of 7 bases from V and 6 bases from J, the junction contained 5 bases not matched to a gene. The CDR3 reads CSAGQGAGQPQHF. CDR3 DNA: TGCAGCGCCGGACAGGGGGCTGGTCAGCCCCAGCATTTT.

The chain recombines TRBV18 with TRBJ1-3, with D maybe TRBD1 (6 bases). CDR1 is KGHSH, CDR2 LQKENI, per germline. V gave up 6 bases and J gave up 0 bases, with 12 bases separating them. The CDR3 contains 15 residues. The CDR3 DNA is TGTGCCAGCTCGCCCGGACAGCCCTCTGGAAACACCATATATTTT. It specifies CASSPGQPSGNTIYF.

V and J are TRBV5-4 and TRBJ1-2; 10 bases agree with TRBD1. Losses at the gene ends were 4 bases for V and 0 bases for J; bases not matched to a gene: 3. CDR3 length: 15 residues. Per germline, CDR1 SGHNT and CDR2 YYREEE (reference sequence). The CDR3 coding sequence is TGTGCCAGCAGCCCCGGACAGGGGGCTAACTATGGCTACACCTTC. This sequence encodes CASSPGQGANYGYTF.

The chain couples TRBV20-1 to TRBJ1-1; no clear D. The germline V gene encodes CDR1 DFQATT and CDR2 SNEGSKA (reference sequence). Trimming shortened V by 3 bases and J by 1 base, and 12 bases separated the two germline ends. The CDR3 is made up of 14 amino acids. The CDR3 sequence: CSASLSRRNTEAFF. In nucleotides, the CDR3 is TGCAGTGCTAGTCTGTCCCGCAGGAACACTGAAGCTTTCTTT.

V gene TRBV5-6 combines with J gene TRBJ1-1; tentatively, D is TRBD1 (6 bases). V was cut by 0 bases and J by 4 bases, with 10 bases left in between. Germline values: CDR1 SGHDT, CDR2 YYEEEE. The CDR3 consists of 14 residues. For the CDR3, the DNA is TGTGCCAGCAGCTTGGTCCAGGGGAGCACTGAAGCTTTCTTT. Its protein product is CASSLVQGSTEAFF.

The rearrangement joins TRBV19 to TRBJ2-2; possibly TRBD1 for D (5 bases). V was cut by 3 bases and J by 6 bases, with 5 bases left in between. This CDR3 is built from 12 residues. Germline loops: CDR1 LNHDA, CDR2 SQIVND (reference sequence). The CDR3 DNA follows: TGTGCCAGTAGTATCAGGGCCGGGGAGCTGTTTTTT. Its translation: CASSIRAGELFF.

The chain recombines TRBV4-1 with TRBJ1-1, with TRBD1 matching 8 bases. CDR1 and CDR2 (germline): MGHRA, YSYEKL. V was clipped by 1 base and J by 0 bases; unmatched bases: 4. The CDR3 runs 16 residues. Here the CDR3 reads CASSQAWTGLNTEAFF. The CDR3 DNA sequence: TGCGCCAGCAGCCAAGCCTGGACAGGGTTGAACACTGAAGCTTTCTTT.

The V call is TRBV6-5, the J call TRBJ2-7; perhaps TRBD2 as D (6 bases). The CDR3 is 14 residues long. V was pared by 2 bases and J by 6 bases, with 14 bases between. Germline loops: CDR1 MNHEY, CDR2 SVGAGI. The CDR3 spells CASSYDGGLGEQYF. In DNA, the CDR3 is TGTGCCAGCAGTTACGACGGGGGTTTGGGCGAGCAGTACTTC.

The chain employs TRBV7-2 and TRBJ1-6, with 10 bases that match TRBD1. The CDR3 totals 15 residues. Germline V lookup: CDR1 SGHTA, CDR2 FQGNSA. With 3 bases clipped from V and 8 bases from J, the junction kept 4 bases outside the gene matches. CDR3 sequence (DNA): TGTGCCAGCAGCTTCGATGGGACAGGGGATTCACCCCTCCACTTT. Residues: CASSFDGTGDSPLHF.

V usage is TRBV7-9 and J usage is TRBJ2-2; TRBD1 aligns across 7 bases. The junction had 5 bases not matched to a gene; V was cut back by 4 bases and J by 0 bases. This CDR3 is built from 16 residues. CDR1 is SEHNR and CDR2 is FQNEAQ in the germline V gene (reference sequence). This CDR3 reads CASSWDSSPNTGELFF. CDR3 bases: TGTGCCAGCAGCTGGGACAGTTCACCGAACACCGGGGAGCTGTTTTTT.

The chain couples TRBV4-3 to TRBJ2-3; 7 positions agree with TRBD2. Germline assignment: CDR1 LGHNA and CDR2 YSLEER. The CDR3 spans 13 residues. V trimming: 6 bases; J trimming: 3 bases; junction bases outside the gene matches: 3. The CDR3 reads CASRNGGTDTQYF. The CDR3 DNA reads TGCGCCAGCAGGAACGGGGGGACAGATACGCAGTATTTT.

In its sample, this clone was seen a few times. The chain carries TRBV5-1 and TRBJ1-1, with D tentatively TRBD1 (6 bases). The CDR3 runs 15 residues. V shed 5 bases and J shed 5 bases, with 19 bases lying between them. The V gene's germline CDR1 is SGHRS and CDR2 YFSETQ. CDR3 sequence: CASRPTTGVVTEAFF. The DNA of the CDR3 is TGCGCCAGCAGACCCACGACAGGCGTTGTAACTGAAGCTTTCTTT.

The rearrangement links TRBV28 to TRBJ1-5; possible D gene TRBD1, 5 bases. From germline, CDR1 is MDHEN and CDR2 SYDVKM. This CDR3 has 14 residues. Trimming removed 3 bases from V and 6 bases from J, with 12 bases in between. The CDR3 bases are TGTGCCAGCAGTTTGGGGGGAAAAGGTCAGCCCCAGCATTTT. Translation: CASSLGGKGQPQHF.

The chain joins TRBV5-1 to TRBJ2-7, with 12 bases fitting TRBD1. CDR3 size: 14 residues. After removal of 3 bases from V and 12 bases from J, the junction contained 10 bases not matched to a gene. Germline CDR1 and CDR2: SGHRS and YFSETQ. CDR3 sequence reads: CASSSRDRGPDLYF. The CDR3 nucleotides read TGCGCCAGCAGCTCACGGGACAGGGGGCCGGACCTGTACTTC. Using reference TRBV5-1 and TRBJ2-7 for the parts outside the CDR3, the full variable domain is KAGVTQTPRYLIKTRGQQVTLSCSPISGHRSVSWYQQTPGQGLQFLFEYFSETQRNKGNFPGRFSGRQFSNSRSEMNVSTLELGDSALYLCASSSRDRGPDLYFGPGTRLTVT.

This clone was seen just once. This chain uses TRBV5-8 with TRBJ2-7; D is unresolved. Germline CDR1 SGHTS, CDR2 YDEGEE. This CDR3 contains 15 residues. V was cut by 4 bases and J by 6 bases, with 20 bases left in between. CDR3 DNA: TGTGCCAGCAGCCGCCGATCATTACAGTCGCCCGAGCAGTACTTC. It codes for CASSRRSLQSPEQYF. Full variable domain (remainder filled in from reference TRBV5-8 and TRBJ2-7): EAGVTQSPTHLIKTRGQQATLRCSPISGHTSVYWYQQALGLGLQFLLWYDEGEERNRGNFPPRFSGRQFPNYSSELNVNALELEDSALYLCASSRRSLQSPEQYFGPGTRLTVT.

This clone was counted once. The CDR3 here is CATSRARDGGYTF. The CDR3 DNA is TGTGCCACCAGCAGAGCCAGGGATGGTGGCTACACCTTC. The rearrangement uses TRBV15 and TRBJ1-2, with D perhaps matching TRBD1 (5 bases). Germline values: CDR1 LNHNV, CDR2 YYDKDF (reference sequence). CDR3 length: 13 amino acids. V was trimmed by 1 base and J by 7 bases, leaving 10 bases between them.

This clone has only one observation. The genes are TRBV27 and TRBJ2-1, with 8 bases fitting TRBD2. The CDR3 contains 15 residues. Germline loops: CDR1 MNHEY, CDR2 SMNVEV (reference sequence). Trimming removed 6 bases from V and 5 bases from J; junction bases left unmatched: 9. The CDR3 sequence is CASSRGLARNNEQFF. CDR3 coding DNA: TGTGCCAGCAGCCGCGGACTAGCCAGAAACAATGAGCAGTTCTTC.

The rearrangement links TRBV6-4 to TRBJ2-2; possibly TRBD1 for D (6 bases). Germline assignment: CDR1 MRHNA and CDR2 SNTAGT. The CDR3 is made up of 15 amino acids. Trimming took 0 bases from V and 7 from J, leaving 12 bases between them. CDR3 DNA sequence: TGTGCCAGCAGTGACTCACAGGGCGCAATCGGGGAGCTGTTTTTT. Amino acids: CASSDSQGAIGELFF.

The chain joins TRBV5-8 to TRBJ2-2; D possibly corresponds to TRBD2 (5 bases). Germline CDR1 reads SGHTS; CDR2 reads YDEGEE. Trimming left V 4 bases short and J 4 bases short, with 11 bases between. This CDR3 has 14 residues. The CDR3 protein is CASSREGATGELFF. The CDR3 bases are TGTGCCAGCAGCCGAGAGGGTGCCACCGGGGAGCTGTTTTTT.

This chain connects TRBV2 to TRBJ2-1, with D maybe TRBD1 (6 bases). Germline CDR1 is SNHLY and CDR2 is FYNNEI. The V end was cut by 6 bases, the J end by 5 bases, with 20 bases between. CDR3 length equals 16 residues. The CDR3 bases are TGTGCCAGCAGACAAGGGGGTTGGGCGGGTGACAATGAGCAGTTCTTC. It is translated as CASRQGGWAGDNEQFF.